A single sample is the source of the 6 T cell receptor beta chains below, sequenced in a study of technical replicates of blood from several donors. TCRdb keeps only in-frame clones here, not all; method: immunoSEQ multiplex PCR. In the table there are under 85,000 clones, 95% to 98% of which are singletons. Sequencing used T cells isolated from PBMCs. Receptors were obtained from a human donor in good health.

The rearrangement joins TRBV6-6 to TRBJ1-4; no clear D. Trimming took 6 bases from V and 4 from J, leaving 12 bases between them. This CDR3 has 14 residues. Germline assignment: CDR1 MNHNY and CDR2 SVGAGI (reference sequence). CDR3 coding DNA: TGTGCCAGCAGCGACCGGGGTTATAATGAAAAACTGTTTTTT. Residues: CASSDRGYNEKLFF.

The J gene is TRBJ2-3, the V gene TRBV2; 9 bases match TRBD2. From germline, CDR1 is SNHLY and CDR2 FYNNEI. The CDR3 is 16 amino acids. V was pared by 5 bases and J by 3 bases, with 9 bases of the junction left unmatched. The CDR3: CASSKAGGPETDTQYF. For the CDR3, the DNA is TGTGCCAGCAGTAAGGCGGGAGGGCCGGAAACAGATACGCAGTATTTT.

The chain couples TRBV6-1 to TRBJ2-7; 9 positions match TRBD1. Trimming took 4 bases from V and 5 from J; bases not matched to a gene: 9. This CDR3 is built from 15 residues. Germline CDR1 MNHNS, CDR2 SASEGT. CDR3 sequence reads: CASSGAGTGTHEQYF. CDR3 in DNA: TGTGCCAGCAGTGGGGCCGGGACAGGGACCCACGAGCAGTACTTC.

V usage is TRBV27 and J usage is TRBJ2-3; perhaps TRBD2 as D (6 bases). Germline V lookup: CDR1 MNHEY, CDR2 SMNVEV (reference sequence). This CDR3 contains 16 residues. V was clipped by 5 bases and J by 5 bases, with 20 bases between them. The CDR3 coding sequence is TGTGCCAGCAGTCCCATTCTCCGGGACTCTTTAGATACGCAGTATTTT. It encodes CASSPILRDSLDTQYF.

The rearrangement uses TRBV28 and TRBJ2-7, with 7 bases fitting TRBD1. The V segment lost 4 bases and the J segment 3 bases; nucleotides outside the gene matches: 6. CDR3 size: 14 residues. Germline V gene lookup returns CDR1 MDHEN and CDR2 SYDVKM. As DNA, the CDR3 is TGTGCCAGCAGTTCACGGGACAGCCACTACGAGCAGTACTTC. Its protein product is CASSSRDSHYEQYF.

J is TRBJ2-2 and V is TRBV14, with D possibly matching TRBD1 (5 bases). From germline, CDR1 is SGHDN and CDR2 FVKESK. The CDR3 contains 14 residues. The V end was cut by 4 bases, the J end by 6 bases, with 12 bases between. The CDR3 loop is CASSPSRAAGELFF. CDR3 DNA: TGTGCCAGCAGCCCAAGCAGGGCGGCCGGGGAGCTGTTTTTT.